Listed below are T cell receptor beta chains from one sample, sequenced in a study of cytomegalovirus exposure and HLA in healthy donors. TCRdb's table, derived via immunoSEQ multiplex PCR, lists solely in-frame clones and lacks some. The sample carries some 120,000 clones, roughly 69% recorded once. Sequenced material: PBMCs. The receptors derive from a human donor in good health. The CDR3 runs from the conserved cysteine through the conserved F or W. Each record gives: V gene, D gene, clone size, J gene, CDR3 protein, CDR3 DNA. D genes are given only for firm matches. Size values are once, few and many counts, or a class for expanded clones, and some rows have none.

TRBV20-1	-	few	TRBJ1-2	CSAPVGPRYTF	TGCAGTGCTCCCGTGGGGCCCCGCTACACCTTC
TRBV7-9	TRBD1	-	TRBJ1-4	CASSLTGTGSEKLFF	TGTGCCAGCAGCTTGACCGGGACAGGGAGTGAAAAACTGTTTTTT
TRBV4-2	TRBD1	-	TRBJ2-1	CASSQDGARTGAYEQFF	TGTGCCAGCAGCCAAGATGGGGCGAGGACAGGTGCTTATGAGCAGTTCTTC
TRBV28	-	-	TRBJ1-2	CASSLALLSGYTF	TGTGCCAGCAGTTTAGCCTTGTTGAGTGGCTACACCTTC
TRBV13	TRBD1	-	TRBJ2-7	CASSSQGSSYEQYF	TGTGCCAGCAGCTCACAGGGGAGCTCCTACGAGCAGTACTTC
TRBV19	-	-	TRBJ1-3	CASSERSGAASSGNTIYF	TGTGCCAGTAGTGAACGTTCAGGGGCCGCTTCCTCTGGAAACACCATATATTTT
TRBV5-1	-	-	TRBJ1-4	CASSPETGDEKLFF	TGCGCCAGCAGCCCCGAGACGGGGGATGAAAAACTGTTTTTT
TRBV19	-	-	TRBJ1-2	CASSIDYWAWNYGYTF	TGTGCCAGTAGTATAGATTATTGGGCCTGGAACTATGGCTACACCTTC
TRBV18	TRBD2	-	TRBJ2-1	CASSPPRGGDNEQFF	TGTGCCAGCTCACCACCGCGCGGGGGGGACAATGAGCAGTTCTTC
TRBV28	TRBD1	-	TRBJ1-5	CASSLGQYNQPQHF	TGTGCCAGCAGTTTGGGACAGTACAATCAGCCCCAGCATTTT
TRBV5-4	-	-	TRBJ1-4	CASSLDRRNEKLFF	TGTGCCAGCAGCTTGGACCGGAGGAACGAAAAACTGTTTTTT
TRBV15	-	-	TRBJ1-5	CATSRGALSNQPQHF	TGTGCCACCAGCAGAGGGGCACTTAGCAATCAGCCCCAGCATTTT
TRBV6-1	-	-	TRBJ2-7	CASSAYYEQYF	TGTGCCAGCAGTGCCTACTACGAGCAGTACTTC
TRBV5-6	TRBD1	-	TRBJ1-6	CASSPTGAYPDSPLHF	TGTGCCAGCAGTCCAACAGGGGCCTACCCAGATTCACCCCTCCACTTT
TRBV6-1	TRBD1	-	TRBJ1-5	CASSGQGPYQPQHF	TGTGCCAGCAGCGGACAGGGGCCTTATCAGCCCCAGCATTTT
TRBV7-2	-	-	TRBJ2-3	CASSFGTGDTQYF	TGTGCCAGCAGCTTCGGCACAGGAGATACGCAGTATTTT
TRBV2	TRBD1	-	TRBJ1-1	CASGPRTGGGSFF	TGTGCCAGCGGTCCCCGGACAGGAGGTGGATCTTTCTTT
TRBV2	TRBD1	-	TRBJ1-3	CAGSSQGTGLISGNTIYF	TGTGCCGGCAGTTCACAGGGGACAGGGCTGATCTCTGGAAACACCATATATTTT
TRBV4-1	TRBD1	-	TRBJ2-1	CASEEDGQGDNEQFF	TGCGCCAGCGAGGAAGATGGACAGGGGGACAATGAGCAGTTCTTC
TRBV2	-	-	TRBJ2-5	CASSDWEQYF	TGTGCCAGCAGTGATTGGGAGCAGTACTTC
TRBV28	TRBD1	-	TRBJ2-7	CASSSSGTGRYEQYF	TGTGCCAGCAGTTCCTCCGGGACAGGGAGGTACGAGCAGTACTTC
TRBV4-2	TRBD1	-	TRBJ1-2	CASSQGQQGVYGYTF	TGTGCCAGCAGCCAAGGGCAACAGGGGGTATATGGCTACACCTTC
TRBV6-4	TRBD2	-	TRBJ2-2	CASTPRGLAGSTGELFF	TGTGCCAGCACCCCTAGAGGACTAGCGGGAAGCACCGGGGAGCTGTTTTTT
TRBV5-4	-	-	TRBJ1-1	CASSPGGRGNTEAFF	TGTGCCAGCAGCCCCGGTGGTAGGGGGAACACTGAAGCTTTCTTT
TRBV14	-	-	TRBJ2-7	CASRLDGRYEQYF	TGTGCCAGCAGACTAGACGGACGCTACGAGCAGTACTTC
TRBV5-6	-	-	TRBJ1-1	CASSLDRGEAFF	TGTGCCAGCAGCCTGGACAGAGGGGAAGCTTTCTTT
TRBV2	-	-	TRBJ2-2	CASRGSQSDTGELFF	TGTGCCAGCAGAGGTAGCCAAAGTGACACCGGGGAGCTGTTTTTT
TRBV7-2	-	few	TRBJ1-5	CASRRDSNQPQHF	TGTGCCAGCCGCAGGGATAGCAATCAGCCCCAGCATTTT
TRBV28	-	-	TRBJ1-2	CASSFPPHGYTF	TGTGCCAGCAGTTTTCCCCCTCATGGCTACACCTTC
TRBV7-8	TRBD1	once	TRBJ2-2	CASSLVAGTANTGELFF	TGTGCCAGCAGCTTAGTGGCCGGGACAGCGAACACCGGGGAGCTGTTTTTT
TRBV7-9	-	once	TRBJ2-7	CSSTLEGVTYEQYF	TGTTCCAGCACCCTAGAGGGGGTAACCTACGAGCAGTACTTC
TRBV27	TRBD2	few	TRBJ2-7	CASSLSTSGHYEQYF	TGTGCCAGCAGTTTATCGACTAGCGGGCACTACGAGCAGTACTTC
TRBV6-5	-	-	TRBJ2-3	CASTPLGVSTDTQYF	TGTGCCAGCACTCCGTTAGGAGTCAGCACAGATACGCAGTATTTT
TRBV25-1	-	-	TRBJ1-4	CASSDGQGRGEKLFF	TGTGCCAGCAGTGATGGGCAGGGGAGGGGTGAAAAACTGTTTTTT
TRBV19	-	-	TRBJ1-2	CASRSRTLYGYTF	TGTGCCAGTAGATCACGGACACTCTATGGCTACACCTTC
TRBV6-5	TRBD1	-	TRBJ1-3	CASSYSRTGGNTIYF	TGTGCCAGCAGTTACTCGAGGACAGGAGGAAACACCATATATTTT